A selection of T cell receptor beta chains follows, all from one sample in a study of blood T cell repertoires in COVID-19. Using immunoSEQ multiplex PCR, the repertoire was profiled, and TCRdb retains in-frame clones only, with some absent. Found here are more than 200,000 clones, roughly 87% of them singletons; the top ten hold approximately 7.2%. Material: PBMCs or T cells enriched from blood (not recorded which). The receptor set was obtained from a man in his thirties or forties in a cohort exposed to, infected with or recovered from COVID-19 (not recorded which). Both conserved end residues are part of each CDR3. The order of the fields is clone size, V gene, D gene, J gene, CDR3 DNA, CDR3 protein. D genes are given only for firm matches. Size values are once, few and many counts, or a class for expanded clones, and some rows have none.

>NA|TRBV7-8|TRBD1|TRBJ1-2
TGTGCCAGCAGCTTACGGACAGGTCAAAACTATGGCTACACCTTC
CASSLRTGQNYGYTF
>NA|TRBV3-1/TRBV3-2|NA|TRBJ2-7
TGTGCCAGCAGCCTCAGAAGCGGGACACGGTCTTACGAGCAGTACTTC
CASSLRSGTRSYEQYF
>NA|TRBV9|TRBD2|TRBJ2-2
TGTGCCAGCAGCGTAGTAGCGGGGTTACGACACACCGGGGAGCTGTTTTTT
CASSVVAGLRHTGELFF
>NA|TRBV28|TRBD1|TRBJ1-2
TGTGCCAGCAGTTTATTAGACAGGGAGGTAGATGGCTACACCTTC
CASSLLDREVDGYTF
>NA|TRBV7-6|NA|TRBJ2-3
TGTGCCAGCAGCCCACTGGGCCCTGCCACAGATACGCAGTATTTT
CASSPLGPATDTQYF
>NA|TRBV18|NA|TRBJ1-2
TGTGCCAGCTCACCACCGACAGGAGTCTATGGCTACACCTTC
CASSPPTGVYGYTF
>NA|TRBV6-5|TRBD1|TRBJ2-7
TGTGCCAGCAGTTACTCTCCGGGGCAGGGGGCGTATTACTTC
CASSYSPGQGAYYF
>NA|TRBV11-3|NA|TRBJ1-1
TGTGCCAGCAGCCCTGGGCGGAACACTGAAGCTTTCTTT
CASSPGRNTEAFF
>NA|TRBV11-2|TRBD2|TRBJ2-1
TGTGCCAGCAGCTTAGATAGAAGCGGGAGGGGTGAGCAGTTCTTC
CASSLDRSGRGEQFF
>NA|TRBV27|NA|TRBJ2-7
TGTGCCAGCAGTTTAAACAGGGACTACGAGCAGTACTTC
CASSLNRDYEQYF
>NA|TRBV6-5|NA|TRBJ2-7
TGTGCCAGCAGTTACGCGGCGGTCTCCTACGAGCAGTACTTC
CASSYAAVSYEQYF
>once|TRBV14|NA|TRBJ1-6
TGTGCCAGCAGCAGGAGGGGTGGTCATAATTCACCCCTCCACTTT
CASSRRGGHNSPLHF
>once|TRBV3-1/TRBV3-2|NA|TRBJ2-7
TGTGCCAGCAGCCAATCGGGTGTAGGTGCCTACGAGCAGTACTTC
CASSQSGVGAYEQYF
>NA|TRBV6-2/TRBV6-3|NA|TRBJ2-5
TGTGCCAGCAGTTATACCGGGACACCGTACTTC
CASSYTGTPYF
>once|TRBV7-6|NA|TRBJ1-4
TGTGCCAGCAGCCCTCGTCCAGGGAACGAAAAACTGTTTTTT
CASSPRPGNEKLFF
>NA|TRBV6-6|NA|TRBJ2-3
TGTGCCAGCGGACAAAAGACAGGCGTCGCAGATACGCAGTATTTT
CASGQKTGVADTQYF
>NA|TRBV6-2/TRBV6-3|NA|TRBJ1-6
TGTGCCAGCAGTGCTCATGGCGCGACATCACCCCTCCACTTT
CASSAHGATSPLHF
>NA|TRBV5-4|TRBD1|TRBJ1-4
TGTGCCAGCAGCTTGGAGGGACAGGGAGGGGAAAAACTGTTTTTT
CASSLEGQGGEKLFF
>NA|TRBV7-3|TRBD2|TRBJ2-1
TGTGCCAGCAGCCCTCTTAATCGACTAGCGGGAGGGCCGGGGAATGAGCAGTTCTTC
CASSPLNRLAGGPGNEQFF
>NA|TRBV24-1|TRBD2|TRBJ2-7
TGTGCCACCAGTGCCCGGGGACTAGCGGACTACGAGCAGTACTTC
CATSARGLADYEQYF
>once|TRBV19|NA|TRBJ2-7
TGTGCCAGTAGTATTCGTCGGGACATACCCTACGAGCAGTACTTC
CASSIRRDIPYEQYF
>NA|TRBV11-2|NA|TRBJ2-1
TGTGCCAGCAGCTCCCGAGACTTCAGCAGCAATGAGCAGTTCTTC
CASSSRDFSSNEQFF
>once|TRBV18|NA|TRBJ2-7
TGTGCCAGCTCACCAGACAGCCCATCCTACGAGCAGTACTTC
CASSPDSPSYEQYF
>NA|TRBV3-1/TRBV3-2|NA|TRBJ2-3
TGTGCCAGCAGCCTCAGGGGCCTGACAGATACGCAGTATTTT
CASSLRGLTDTQYF
>NA|TRBV9|TRBD1|TRBJ1-2
TGTGCCAGCAGCGGGCGGACAGGAGATGGCTACACCTTC
CASSGRTGDGYTF
>NA|TRBV9|NA|TRBJ2-7
TGTGCCAGCAGCCCCCCGAAAAAAGGCGGCGAGCAGTACTTC
CASSPPKKGGEQYF
>NA|TRBV7-3|NA|TRBJ2-3
TGTGCCAGCACCCGGGGACTCCCCACAGATACGCAGTATTTT
CASTRGLPTDTQYF
>NA|TRBV4-1|TRBD2|TRBJ2-7
TGCGCCAGCAGCCAAACAACTAGCGGGACCTACGAGCAGTACTTC
CASSQTTSGTYEQYF
>NA|TRBV28|NA|TRBJ2-2
TGTGCCAGCAGTGGAGTGGGGGGAATGATCGTCACCGGGGAGCTGTTTTTT
CASSGVGGMIVTGELFF
>NA|TRBV5-4|TRBD2|TRBJ2-3
TGTGCCAGCAGCGCCCCGGGATCTAGCGGGAGCGGGGCAGCAGATACGCAGTATTTT
CASSAPGSSGSGAADTQYF
>NA|TRBV14|TRBD2|TRBJ2-1
TGTGCCAGCAGCCAAGATAGGGGGGGTAGCGGGAATGCCGGGTACAATGAGCAGTTCTTC
CASSQDRGGSGNAGYNEQFF
>NA|TRBV11-2|TRBD1|TRBJ2-1
TGTGCCAGCAGCCCCCGAACAGACAGGGCCTCTGAGCAGTTCTTC
CASSPRTDRASEQFF
>NA|TRBV9|TRBD2|TRBJ2-1
TGTGCCAGCAGCGACGGACCTGGGACTAAAAAACGAACGAGCTCCTACAATGAGCAGTTCTTC
CASSDGPGTKKRTSSYNEQFF
>NA|TRBV19|TRBD2|TRBJ2-1
TGTGCCAGTATGACCAGCGGGACCTACAATGAGCAGTTCTTC
CASMTSGTYNEQFF
>NA|TRBV19|NA|TRBJ2-1
TGTGCCAGTAGTATAGTTAGGGCCAGGGATGAGCAGTTCTTC
CASSIVRARDEQFF
>NA|TRBV28|NA|TRBJ2-3
TGTGCCAGCAGTTTATTCCCTCAGGGAAGGGACACAGATACGCAGTATTTT
CASSLFPQGRDTDTQYF
>once|TRBV3-1/TRBV3-2|TRBD1|TRBJ1-4
TGTGCCAGCAGCCAAGATTGGTCAATACAGGGGGTCGCTGAAAAACTGTTTTTT
CASSQDWSIQGVAEKLFF
>NA|TRBV27|TRBD1|TRBJ1-2
TGTGCCAGCAGTTCCCACGGGACAGGCTATGGCTACACCTTC
CASSSHGTGYGYTF
>NA|TRBV5-1|TRBD1|TRBJ1-2
TGCGCCAGCAGCTTTACCGCAGGGGGAGGCTATGGCTACACCTTC
CASSFTAGGGYGYTF
>NA|TRBV27|TRBD2|TRBJ2-3
TGTGCCACCAATAGCGCGGGAGCGACAGATACGCAGTATTTT
CATNSAGATDTQYF